The rows below give T cell receptor beta chains drawn from one sample of a study of blood T cell repertoires in COVID-19. Repertoires were generated with immunoSEQ multiplex PCR, while TCRdb's copy carries only in-frame clones and drops some. The sample gives roughly 240,000 clones, 85% to 90% of which show up once; around 0.87% is in the top ten. The sequenced sample was PBMCs or T cells enriched from blood (not recorded which). These receptors originate from a man aged 45-60 years who had been exposed to COVID-19. The CDR3 runs from the conserved cysteine through the conserved F or W. The D gene is left open where the match is weak.

D	V	J	CDR3	DNA
TRBD2	TRBV15	TRBJ2-3	CATSRDLGILAVTLGYTQYF	TGTGCCACCAGCAGAGATCTTGGGATACTAGCGGTAACCCTCGGGTATACGCAGTATTTT
TRBD1	TRBV7-9	TRBJ2-7	CASTGQGVEQYF	TGTGCCAGCACGGGACAGGGCGTCGAGCAGTACTTC
NA	TRBV6-1	TRBJ1-5	CASSFRHSNQPQHF	TGTGCCAGCAGTTTCCGACATAGCAATCAGCCCCAGCATTTT
NA	TRBV5-1	TRBJ2-2	CASSSGHNANTGELFF	TGCGCCAGCAGCTCGGGACACAACGCGAACACCGGGGAGCTGTTTTTT
TRBD1	TRBV2	TRBJ2-7	CASSELNLMTGDEQYF	TGTGCCAGCAGTGAACTAAACTTAATGACAGGGGACGAGCAGTACTTC
TRBD1	TRBV18	TRBJ1-5	CASSSGTASNQPQHF	TGTGCCAGCTCATCCGGGACAGCGAGCAATCAGCCCCAGCATTTT
TRBD2	TRBV9	TRBJ2-3	CASSVGSGGADTQYF	TGTGCCAGCAGCGTAGGATCGGGAGGCGCAGATACGCAGTATTTT
NA	TRBV2	TRBJ1-6	CASSLRGSPLHF	TGTGCCAGCAGCCTACGTGGTTCACCCCTCCACTTT
TRBD1	TRBV6-5	TRBJ1-5	CAGSQGAGNQPQHF	TGTGCCGGATCACAGGGGGCTGGCAATCAGCCCCAGCATTTT
NA	TRBV5-5	TRBJ1-2	CASSLSPRQGYGYTF	TGTGCCAGCAGCTTGAGCCCAAGGCAGGGTTATGGCTACACCTTC
TRBD1	TRBV9	TRBJ2-1	CASSSRGDSAYNEQFF	TGTGCCAGCAGCTCTCGAGGGGACAGCGCCTACAATGAGCAGTTCTTC